The 13 T cell receptor beta chains listed next were all sequenced from one sample in a study of patients and donors after allogeneic stem cell transplantation. TCRdb re-called the RT-PCR reads with MiXCR, one entry per CDR3 protein. The sample shows about a million distinct CDR3 sequences, over 15% of them seen only once. The sequenced sample consisted of blood, either unsorted or a sorted T cell fraction (not recorded which). These receptor sequences come from a human donor who was either an allogeneic HSCT recipient or a stem cell or donor lymphocyte infusion donor (not recorded which). It is not recorded whose cells these are; they may come from a transplant donor.

V and J are TRBV2 and TRBJ1-5; D uncertain. V dropped 3 bases and J dropped 3 bases, with 9 bases sitting between them. The CDR3 length is 14 residues. Germline V gene data show CDR1 as SNHLY and CDR2 as FYNNEI. CDR3 DNA sequence: TGTGCCAGCAGTGAGTCTGAACCCAATCAGCCCCAGCATTTT. This encodes CASSESEPNQPQHF.

V and J are TRBV20-1 and TRBJ1-1, with D uncertain. The CDR3 length is 14 residues. V was shortened by 1 base and J by 6 bases, with 15 bases between the two germline ends. CDR1 DFQATT and CDR2 SNEGSKA come from the germline V gene (reference sequence). The CDR3 reads CSARALIRVPEAFF. CDR3 coding DNA: TGCAGTGCTAGAGCCTTAATTAGGGTGCCTGAAGCTTTCTTT.

This clonotype has a count of ten or more. V usage is TRBV12-3 or TRBV12-4 and J usage is TRBJ1-1, with D maybe TRBD1 (5 bases). V lost 6 bases to trimming and J lost 11 bases, with 13 bases between them. The CDR3 contains 11 residues. The CDR3 DNA is TGTGCCAGCAGCCGGGGACCTGGGGCTTTCTTT. Protein product: CASSRGPGAFF.

The chain links TRBV5-6 to TRBJ1-5; 7 nucleotides line up with TRBD1. With V trimmed by 4 bases and J by 2 bases, 6 bases remained unmatched. Germline loops: CDR1 SGHDT, CDR2 YYEEEE. The CDR3 runs to 15 residues. Here the CDR3 reads CASSVDRARNQPQHF. Written as DNA, the CDR3 is TGTGCCAGCAGCGTAGACAGGGCTCGCAATCAGCCCCAGCATTTT.

The rearrangement links TRBV20-1 to TRBJ2-3, with 10 bases aligning to TRBD2. J gave up 7 bases and V 0 bases, and 7 bases lay outside the gene matches. The CDR3 is 15 amino acids. CDR1 and CDR2 from the germline V gene are DFQATT and SNEGSKA (reference sequence). The CDR3 region has the DNA TGCAGTGCTAGAGAGGGCAGCGGGGGGGCAAATACGCAGTATTTT. Translation: CSAREGSGGANTQYF.

This clonotype has more than one count but fewer than ten. The chain is built from TRBV25-1 and TRBJ2-1; D is undetermined. Per germline, CDR1 MGHDK and CDR2 SYGVNS. The CDR3 has 13 residues. Trimming removed 0 bases from V and 4 bases from J, with 4 bases in between. CDR3 sequence (DNA): TGTGCCAGCAGTGAATATATGTACAATGAGCAGTTCTTC. The encoded protein is CASSEYMYNEQFF. The complete variable domain, with remaining parts taken from reference TRBV25-1 and TRBJ2-1, reads EADIYQTPRYLVIGTGKKITLECSQTMGHDKMYWYQQDPGMELHLIHYSYGVNSTEKGDLSSESTVSRIRTEHFPLTLESARPSHTSQYLCASSEYMYNEQFFGPGTRLTVL.

This clonotype was observed a few times. CDR3 bases: TGTGCCATCAGTGAGACAGGGCCCTATGGCTACACCTTC. This gives the protein CAISETGPYGYTF. The chain carries TRBV10-3 and TRBJ1-2; a possible D gene is TRBD1 (6 bases). This CDR3 comprises 13 residues. V was cut by 2 bases and J by 4 bases, with 8 bases left in between. Germline lookup yields CDR1 ENHRY and CDR2 SYGVKD.

This chain connects TRBV20-1 to TRBJ1-1, with TRBD1 as a possible D gene (5 bases). The CDR3 contains 14 residues. Germline lookup yields CDR1 DFQATT and CDR2 SNEGSKA (reference sequence). This chain's CDR3 is CTTSKRTRDTEAFF. The CDR3 nucleotides are TGCACCACTTCAAAGAGGACACGGGACACTGAAGCTTTCTTT.

This clonotype was recorded a few times. V usage is TRBV3-1 and J usage is TRBJ2-1, with D unclear. Per the germline V gene, CDR1 is LGHDT and CDR2 is YNNKEL (reference sequence). V lost 5 bases, J lost 7 bases, and 9 bases lay in between. The CDR3 is 12 residues long. The CDR3 coding sequence is TGTGCCAGCAGCTTTCTAGAGAATGAGCAGTTCTTC. As protein: CASSFLENEQFF.

This clonotype showed up just a few times. The chain uses TRBV10-3 and TRBJ1-1; 7 bases are shared with TRBD1. Germline loops: CDR1 ENHRY, CDR2 SYGVKD. J was trimmed by 5 bases and V by 5 bases; bases with no gene match: 2. There are 12 residues in the CDR3. CDR3 protein: CAISQGGTEAFF. CDR3 sequence (DNA): TGTGCCATCAGTCAGGGGGGGACTGAAGCTTTCTTT.

This clonotype has only a few counts. The gene calls are TRBV12-3 or TRBV12-4 and TRBJ1-5; the D gene is possibly TRBD1 (6 bases). V was cut by 9 bases and J by 5 bases, with 20 bases left in between. The length of the CDR3 is 15 residues. The CDR3 bases are TGTGCCAGTCAGGTCGGTTCGGACAGCTATCAGCCCCAGCATTTT. Translation: CASQVGSDSYQPQHF.

The gene calls are TRBV3-1 and TRBJ2-7; D gene uncertain. The germline gives CDR1 LGHDT, CDR2 YNNKEL (reference sequence). This CDR3 spans 13 amino acids. V was pared by 3 bases and J by 0 bases, with 6 bases between. CDR3 protein: CASSQSNSYEQYF. Here the CDR3 DNA reads TGTGCCAGCAGCCAGTCTAACTCCTACGAGCAGTACTTC.

V and J are TRBV20-1 and TRBJ2-7; TRBD1 or TRBD2 may be the D gene (5 bases each). Germline-derived CDR1 and CDR2 are DFQATT and SNEGSKA (reference sequence). Trimming stripped 0 bases from V and 2 bases from J, with 11 bases between. CDR3 length: 14 amino acids. As DNA, the CDR3 is TGCAGTGCTAGAGAGGGAGTAGGGGCCTACGAGCAGTACTTC. This encodes CSAREGVGAYEQYF.